This T cell receptor (beta chain) comes out of a study of T-cell memory formation after mild COVID-19. Findings and limits, study-wide: Clones that contracted from day 15 to 85 were balanced CD4/CD8, while later expanders leaned CD4+. Pre-infection memory harbored some responding clones, suggesting cross-reactive memory joined. Whether day 37 second-wave clones are SARS-CoV-2-specific was not confirmed.

Using its own MiXCR run on the 5' RACE reads, TCRdb lists one record per CDR3 protein. This sample carries 10,000 to 15,000 distinct CDR3 sequences, roughly 14% of them seen once, and the ten largest clones take approximately 50%. The CDR3 is made up of 14 amino acids. The V end lost 10 bases, the J end lost 4 bases, and 19 bases lay between the germline ends. Germline CDR1 and CDR2: SEHNR and FQNEAQ (reference sequence). This clonotype has only a few counts. Its antigen is currently unknown. The rearrangement joins TRBV7-9 to TRBJ2-5; D not resolved. This TCR was sampled from a man younger than 30 who had mild COVID-19 (a few samples of this study predate the infection). Cell type and time point are not known. Sequencing was carried out using PBMCs or a T cell subset sorted from them (not recorded which). CDR3 sequence (DNA): TGTGCCACCTCGGACCCTCCCCAAGTAGAGACCCAGTACTTC. Its translation is CATSDPPQVETQYF. Full variable domain (remainder filled in from reference TRBV7-9 and TRBJ2-5): DTGVSQNPRHKITKRGQNVTFRCDPISEHNRLYWYRQTLGQGPEFLTYFQNEAQLEKSRLLSDRFSAERPKGSFSTLEIQRTEQGDSAMYLCATSDPPQVETQYFGPGTRLLVL.